This T cell receptor beta chain was profiled in a study of T cell repertoires in cytomegalovirus infection. J gave up 5 bases and V 7 bases, and 12 bases lay outside the gene matches. The CDR3 length is 16 residues. The germline V gene has CDR1 SGHTA and CDR2 FQGNSA. This clonotype showed up many times. What it binds is not known. MiXCR, run by TCRdb on the reads, gives a single entry per CDR3 protein. Among hundreds of thousands of distinct CDR3 sequences, around 30% were seen once, and the ten largest hold 18%. The specimen was cultured PBMCs, collected from culture after CMV antigen stimulation. The clonotype was recovered from a human donor in good health (CMV status not recorded). Some clones in this sample may be carry-over from other donors' samples. The chain uses TRBV7-2 and TRBJ2-7; 12 bases match TRBD2. The CDR3 region is CASNGLAGRSWNEQYF. CDR3 DNA sequence: TGTGCCAGCAATGGACTAGCGGGACGGAGTTGGAACGAGCAGTACTTC.